This T cell receptor (beta chain) was captured in a study of neurological immune-mediated disorders. In its sample, this clonotype was seen many times. TCRdb re-derived calls from the 5' RACE reads in MiXCR, one entry per CDR3 protein. This sample yields more than 30,000 distinct CDR3 sequences, of which just over 4% are seen a single time; 25% belongs to the top ten. The length of the CDR3 is 13 residues. Deletions cut 4 bases from V and 3 bases from J, with 10 bases between. Germline CDR1 is SQVTM and CDR2 is ANQGSEA. Sequencing used CD4+ T cells from blood. The rearrangement uses TRBV29-1 and TRBJ2-1; TRBD1 might be the D (5 bases). This receptor was obtained from a middle-aged woman in good health. The CDR3 region is CSVGGRDYNEQFF. CDR3 coding DNA: TGCAGCGTTGGGGGCAGGGACTACAATGAGCAGTTCTTC.